Sequencing of this T cell receptor beta chain was carried out in a study of human T cells and chemical hapten exposure. Findings of the study overall: TCRs at high frequency, those above 1 in 1000, did not change with DPC sensitization.

Original data processing: A per-sample median of about 95,000 TCRs was observed, with counts ranging from roughly 20,000 to 700,000. TCRdb analysed the RACE reads with MiXCR anew, one entry per CDR3 protein. These V and J calls originate from TCRdb's pipeline instead of the authors' own analysis. The sample lists under 95,000 distinct CDR3 sequences; approximately 9.7% were seen once. This clonotype occurred many times. The target antigen is unknown. This CDR3 region has 16 residues. CDR1 and CDR2 from the germline V gene are MDHEN and SYDVKM. V gave up 2 bases and J gave up 2 bases, with 16 bases separating them. Time point of the sample: healthy volunteer bleed at 2 weeks. The authors' total RNA extraction used unfractionated whole blood.

The sequenced sample consisted of whole blood. The TCR originated in a female donor in good health. Some clones in this sample may be carry-over from other donors' samples. The V and J genes are TRBV28 and TRBJ2-7; a weak D match, TRBD2 (5 bases). CDR3 loop: CASSLPPSGIPYEQYF. The CDR3 DNA is TGTGCCAGCAGTTTACCCCCCTCGGGGATCCCCTACGAGCAGTACTTC. Together with reference TRBV28 and TRBJ2-7, the CDR3 gives the full variable domain: DVKVTQSSRYLVKRTGEKVFLECVQDMDHENMFWYRQDPGLGLRLIYFSYDVKMKEKGDIPEGYSVSREKKERFSLILESASTNQTSMYLCASSLPPSGIPYEQYFGPGTRLTVT.